Listed below are T cell receptor beta chains from one sample, sequenced in a study of T cell changes during pregnancy in multiple sclerosis. Method: immunoSEQ multiplex PCR; TCRdb's copy keeps in-frame clones and lacks some. This sample has some 87,000 clones, with 90% to 95% found just once. The sequences come from peripheral blood, collected in the second trimester of pregnancy. All receptors come from a female donor with multiple sclerosis, enrolled in a pregnancy study. The CDR3 runs from the conserved cysteine through the conserved F or W. D genes are given only for firm matches. Rows give clone size only sometimes, using once, few, many, or a class for an expanded clone.

abundance	d_gene	j_gene	v_gene	CDR3nt	CDR3aa
once	TRBD1	TRBJ2-3	TRBV6-1	TGTGCCAGCAGTGGGAACCGGGACAGGGCGGCAGATACGCAGTATTTT	CASSGNRDRAADTQYF
-	TRBD2	TRBJ2-7	TRBV2	TGTGCCACCCAAGAGGGAGGGGACGAGCAGTACTTC	CATQEGGDEQYF
-	-	TRBJ2-2	TRBV2	TGTGCCAGCCTGGTTGACATTAACGGGGAGCTGTTTTTT	CASLVDINGELFF
-	-	TRBJ1-3	TRBV29-1	TGCAGCGTTGACCTTCGGAGGGGTGGGTCGGGAAACACCATATATTTT	CSVDLRRGGSGNTIYF
-	-	TRBJ1-4	TRBV9	TGTGCCAGCAGCGTAGCTAGTGCGGGAATACTGAGCGAAAAACTGTTTTTT	CASSVASAGILSEKLFF
once	TRBD1	TRBJ1-1	TRBV19	TGTGCCAGCCAGACAGGGGAGCGAACTGAAGCTTTCTTT	CASQTGERTEAFF
-	-	TRBJ2-5	TRBV28	TGTGCCAGCAGCGTACTGGGCAGCCCCCAAGAGACCCAGTACTTC	CASSVLGSPQETQYF
-	-	TRBJ2-1	TRBV19	TGTGCCAGTGGAGTATCCGGGATGGGCAATGAGCAGTTCTTC	CASGVSGMGNEQFF
-	-	TRBJ2-7	TRBV19	TGTGCCAGTAACTTGGGGACAAGCGCCGCCGAGCAGTACTTC	CASNLGTSAAEQYF
-	TRBD2	TRBJ2-5	TRBV4-2	TGTGCCAGCAGCCAAGAGGTGGCGGGAGTCCCAGAGACCCAGTACTTC	CASSQEVAGVPETQYF
-	TRBD2	TRBJ2-2	TRBV2	TGTGCCAGCAGGCGAGCGGGAAGTGTGGAGCTGTTTTTT	CASRRAGSVELFF
-	TRBD1	TRBJ2-1	TRBV2	TGTGCCAGCAGTGCAGGGGGAGAGCAGTTCTTC	CASSAGGEQFF
-	-	TRBJ2-7	TRBV10-3	TGTGCCATCAGTGAGGGTCAGGGTCGGAACGAGCAGTACTTC	CAISEGQGRNEQYF
once	TRBD1	TRBJ2-5	TRBV5-4	TGTGCCAGCAGCTTGGGACAGGGGTTGGAGACCCAGTACTTC	CASSLGQGLETQYF
-	TRBD1	TRBJ1-1	TRBV18	TGTGCCAGCTCAGTGGACAGGGGGAACACTGAAGCTTTCTTT	CASSVDRGNTEAFF
once	TRBD1	TRBJ1-2	TRBV27	TGTGCCAGCAGTTTATTTGGGAGCGGGACAGGGCTGAACTATGGCTACACCTTC	CASSLFGSGTGLNYGYTF
-	TRBD2	TRBJ2-2	TRBV6-5	TGTGCCAGCAGACCTCCGGGACTAAACACCGGGGAGCTGTTTTTT	CASRPPGLNTGELFF
-	TRBD2	TRBJ2-5	TRBV7-2	TGTGCCAGCAGCGAACCCCGGACTAGCGGGAGGCGGACCCAGTACTTC	CASSEPRTSGRRTQYF
few	-	TRBJ1-1	TRBV9	TGTGCCAGCAGCCCCTCATCGATGAGGCATGAAGCTTTCTTT	CASSPSSMRHEAFF
-	-	TRBJ2-5	TRBV5-1	TGCGCCAGCAGCTCCCGGGGACTGGGAGGAGAGACCCAGTACTTC	CASSSRGLGGETQYF
-	TRBD2	TRBJ2-3	TRBV7-9	TGTGCCAGCAGCCCAGGACTAGCGGGTAGTCAGTATTTT	CASSPGLAGSQYF
-	TRBD1	TRBJ1-5	TRBV30	TGTGCCTGGACCTACAGGGGAAGCAATCAGCCCCAGCATTTT	CAWTYRGSNQPQHF
-	-	TRBJ2-7	TRBV7-7	TGTGCCAGCAGCTTAGTAATAACAGACGAGCAGTACTTC	CASSLVITDEQYF
-	TRBD1	TRBJ1-1	TRBV5-1	TGCGCCAGCAGCTTGGGGGCGACAGGGATTAGCACTGAAGCTTTCTTT	CASSLGATGISTEAFF
-	-	TRBJ1-2	TRBV5-4	TGTGCCAGCAGCCCGCGAGCTAACTATGGCTACACCTTC	CASSPRANYGYTF
-	TRBD1	TRBJ1-1	TRBV5-1	TGCGCCAGCAGCCCCTGGACAGGGAACACTGAAGCTTTCTTT	CASSPWTGNTEAFF
-	-	TRBJ1-1	TRBV19	TGTGCCAGTAGTATAACGGCAGGGGTGAACACTGAAGCTTTCTTT	CASSITAGVNTEAFF
-	-	TRBJ1-2	TRBV28	TGTGCCAGCAGTCCGGGCGTGGGAGACTCACGCTATGGCTACACCTTC	CASSPGVGDSRYGYTF
-	-	TRBJ2-7	TRBV7-2	TGTGCCAGCAGCTTACCACCCGGCTACGAGCAGTACTTC	CASSLPPGYEQYF
-	TRBD2	TRBJ2-7	TRBV7-2	TGTGCCAGCAGCATAAGCGCGGGAGCCTCCTACGAGCAGTACTTC	CASSISAGASYEQYF
-	TRBD1	TRBJ1-1	TRBV9	TGTGCCAGCAGCAAGCAGGGGGCGAACACTGAAGCTTTCTTT	CASSKQGANTEAFF
-	-	TRBJ2-1	TRBV27	TGTGCCAGCACGCCTCTATTGTCCCCCGCCAATGAGCAGTTCTTC	CASTPLLSPANEQFF
-	TRBD1	TRBJ1-1	TRBV5-4	TGTGCCAGCAGCGCCAGAGGGGGCTGGAACACTGAAGCTTTCTTT	CASSARGGWNTEAFF
-	-	TRBJ1-5	TRBV6-1	TGTGCCAGCAGTGAAGCCTGGGAGAATCAGCCCCAGCATTTT	CASSEAWENQPQHF
-	-	TRBJ1-4	TRBV28	TGTGCCAGCAGGTTTGACAGAGTTAATGAAAAACTGTTTTTT	CASRFDRVNEKLFF
-	-	TRBJ2-5	TRBV5-6	TGTGCCAGCAGCGCGCAGGGATGGGAAGAGACCCAGTACTTC	CASSAQGWEETQYF
-	-	TRBJ1-1	TRBV9	TGTGCCAGCAGCGCAGGGGTGGCTAACACTGAAGCTTTCTTT	CASSAGVANTEAFF
-	TRBD1	TRBJ2-3	TRBV5-1	TGCGCCAGCAGCAACGCCTGGACAGGGGAGGCAGATACGCAGTATTTT	CASSNAWTGEADTQYF
-	-	TRBJ1-1	TRBV7-2	TGTGCCAGCAGCTTCGACTGGGTAAACACTGAAGCTTTCTTT	CASSFDWVNTEAFF
-	-	TRBJ2-1	TRBV19	TGTGCCAGTAGTTCGCCCAGGGGAGTACGTAAGCAGTTCTTC	CASSSPRGVRKQFF
-	-	TRBJ1-5	TRBV30	TGTGCCTGGAGTGGTGGAGGGCCGCCCCAGCATTTT	CAWSGGGPPQHF